The T cell receptor (beta chain) under discussion was sequenced for a study of blood T cell repertoires in COVID-19 (dated by TCRdb to about 2020). About the full investigation: Samples from collaborators originated in the United States, Italy and Spain and spanned both the acute and convalescent phases of COVID-19. The material from the prospective study consisted of cDNA or gDNA derived from T cells, B-cell-depleted T cells, or PBMCs. The sample metadata nearly always contained a de-identified subject ID, COVID-19 status, age in years and sex. Samples came from the ongoing ImmuneRACE study (first 160 participants) plus 1,254 subjects from 6 global collaborators. The repertoires were released in a freely available public database intended as a resource for research on the immune response to SARS-CoV-2. Where available, HLA class I and class II types were taken from metadata supplied by the sample provider and were not determined by assay-based typing. The dataset comprised deeply sampled blood TCRbeta repertoires from subjects exposed to, actively infected with, or recovered from COVID-19.

In the germline V gene, CDR1 corresponds to MNHNS and CDR2 to SASEGT. The V end gives up 2 bases and the J end 7 bases, leaving 8 bases in the junction not matched to a gene. The cysteine opens and the phenylalanine closes a CDR3 of 16 amino acids. Left in the record is the CDR3 DNA by itself, 48 bases read in frame from the first base. The collaborating institutions used their own protocols to collect whole blood in K2EDTA tubes. For TCRbeta analysis, collaborators shipped samples in one of three forms: frozen whole blood, isolated PBMCs, or DNA extracted from either of those sample types. Only a few counts were recorded for this clone. The antigen this receptor binds is unknown. No quality values exist for individual bases; no much larger clone is one base distant. Results the study describes overall, beyond this receptor: How much clinical and demographic metadata was included differed by source and by participant, and the metadata was provided uncurated.

The immunoSEQ Assay, a bias-controlled multiplex PCR, was used to amplify TCRbeta CDR3 regions from genomic DNA. Concerning the study's data processing: The number of nucleated cells in each sample was estimated by amplification of reference gene primers within the assay. To quantify the absolute abundance of each unique TCRbeta CDR3 rearrangement, sequence reads were collapsed and filtered. For each sample, productive Simpson clonality was calculated as the square root of Simpson's diversity index over productive rearrangements. Entries here come from immuneACCESS through TCRdb and include only in-frame sequences with V and J called. Some clones fail to appear in such tables; in the studies checked, an unresolved V gene covers under half of the shortfall, and the cause of the remainder is unknown. D and trimming come from the DNA, and the V and J calls and clone size come from that table. Here the sample has 200,000 to 250,000 clones; 85% to 90% occur a single time. The ten largest clonotypes hold roughly 4.1% of the sample.

This TCR was recovered from a man aged 50 to 60 with acute or convalescent COVID-19. The sample consisted of peripheral blood. The rearrangement joined TRBV6-1 to TRBJ1-4, with 9 bases aligning to TRBD1. The DNA sequence is given as TGTGCCAGCAGTGAACATCAACAGGGGGCGGGTGAAAAACTGTTTTTT. It specifies CASSEHQQGAGEKLFF.